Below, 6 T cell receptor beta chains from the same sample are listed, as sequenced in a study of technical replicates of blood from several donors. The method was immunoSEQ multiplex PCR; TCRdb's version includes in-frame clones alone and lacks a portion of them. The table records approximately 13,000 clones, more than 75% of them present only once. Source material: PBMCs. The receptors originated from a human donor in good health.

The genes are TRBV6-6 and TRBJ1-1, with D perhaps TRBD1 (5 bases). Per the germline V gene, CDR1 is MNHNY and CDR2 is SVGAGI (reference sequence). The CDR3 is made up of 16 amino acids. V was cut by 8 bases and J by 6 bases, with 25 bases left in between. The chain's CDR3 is CASLPRNHGGVAEAFF. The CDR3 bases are TGTGCCAGCCTCCCCCGAAATCATGGGGGGGTCGCTGAAGCTTTCTTT.

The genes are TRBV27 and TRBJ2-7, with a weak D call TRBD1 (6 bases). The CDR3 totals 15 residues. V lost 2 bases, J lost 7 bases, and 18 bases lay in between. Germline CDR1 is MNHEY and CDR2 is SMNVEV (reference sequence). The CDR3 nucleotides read TGTGCCAGCAGTTTAACAGGGAGAGCCCCTGGTGAGCAGTACTTC. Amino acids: CASSLTGRAPGEQYF.

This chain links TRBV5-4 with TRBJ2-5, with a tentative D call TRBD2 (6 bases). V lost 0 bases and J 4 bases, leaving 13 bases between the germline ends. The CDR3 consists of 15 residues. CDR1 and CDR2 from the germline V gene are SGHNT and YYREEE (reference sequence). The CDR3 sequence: CASSLVADLRETQYF. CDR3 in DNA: TGTGCCAGCAGCTTGGTAGCGGACCTAAGAGAGACCCAGTACTTC.

CDR3 sequence: CASSQVGGAGELFF. CDR3 DNA sequence: TGTGCCAGCAGCCAAGTGGGTGGAGCCGGGGAGCTGTTTTTT. The chain uses TRBV14 and TRBJ2-2; unclear D gene. Between the trimmed V and J ends, which lost 1 base and 6 bases, there was a span of 9 bases. Germline lookup yields CDR1 SGHDN and CDR2 FVKESK. CDR3 size: 14 residues.

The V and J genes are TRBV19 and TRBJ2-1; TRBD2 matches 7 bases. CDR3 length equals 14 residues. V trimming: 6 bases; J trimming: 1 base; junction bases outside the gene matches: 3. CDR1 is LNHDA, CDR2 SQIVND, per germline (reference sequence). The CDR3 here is CASSPSGSYNEQFF. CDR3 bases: TGTGCCAGTAGCCCTAGCGGTTCCTACAATGAGCAGTTCTTC. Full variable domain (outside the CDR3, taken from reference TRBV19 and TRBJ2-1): DGGITQSPKYLFRKEGQNVTLSCEQNLNHDAMYWYRQDPGQGLRLIYYSQIVNDFQKGDIAEGYSVSREKKESFPLTVTSAQKNPTAFYLCASSPSGSYNEQFFGPGTRLTVL.

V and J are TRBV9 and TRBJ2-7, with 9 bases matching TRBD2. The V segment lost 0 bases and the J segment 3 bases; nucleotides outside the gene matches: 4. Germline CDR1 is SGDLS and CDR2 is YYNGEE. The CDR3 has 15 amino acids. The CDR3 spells CASSVETSGYYEQYF. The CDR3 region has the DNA TGTGCCAGCAGCGTAGAGACTAGCGGATACTACGAGCAGTACTTC.